This T cell receptor (beta chain) emerged from a study of cytomegalovirus exposure and HLA in healthy donors. It was with 60 Vbeta and 13 Jbeta primers that the PCR ran. Generated by immunoSEQ multiplex PCR, the TCRdb table keeps only in-frame clones and is missing some. Seen here are about 190,000 clones, roughly three quarters observed once, and the top ten hold around 1.6%. CDR1 and CDR2 from the germline V gene are MDHEN and SYDVKM. The CDR3 extends over 13 amino acids. Deletions cut 9 bases from V and 2 bases from J, with 11 bases between. The clonotype was recovered from a woman aged 45 to 65 in good health and CMV-seronegative. Sequenced: PBMCs. The genes are TRBV28 and TRBJ1-3; the D gene is possibly TRBD1 (6 bases). CDR3 DNA sequence: TGTGCCAGAACAGGGTGGCCTGGAAACACCATATATTTT. Protein sequence: CARTGWPGNTIYF. The variable domain in full, completed from reference TRBV28 and TRBJ1-3, reads DVKVTQSSRYLVKRTGEKVFLECVQDMDHENMFWYRQDPGLGLRLIYFSYDVKMKEKGDIPEGYSVSREKKERFSLILESASTNQTSMYLCARTGWPGNTIYFGEGSWLTVV.